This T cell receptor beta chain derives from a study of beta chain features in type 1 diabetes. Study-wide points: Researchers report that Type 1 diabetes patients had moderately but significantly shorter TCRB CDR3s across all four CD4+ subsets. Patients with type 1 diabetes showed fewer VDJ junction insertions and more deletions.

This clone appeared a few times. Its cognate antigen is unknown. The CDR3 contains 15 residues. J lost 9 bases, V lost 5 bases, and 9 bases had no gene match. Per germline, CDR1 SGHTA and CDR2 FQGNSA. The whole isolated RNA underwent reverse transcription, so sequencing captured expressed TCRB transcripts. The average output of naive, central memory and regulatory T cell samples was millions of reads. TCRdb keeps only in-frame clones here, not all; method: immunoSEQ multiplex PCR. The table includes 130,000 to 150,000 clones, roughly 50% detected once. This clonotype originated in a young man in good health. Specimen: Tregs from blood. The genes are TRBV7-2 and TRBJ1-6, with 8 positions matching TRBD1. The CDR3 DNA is TGTGCCAGCAGCCCAATCCCAGGGGGCAGTTCACCCCTCCACTTT. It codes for CASSPIPGGSSPLHF.